Below, 8 T cell receptor beta chains from the same sample are listed, as sequenced in a study of cytomegalovirus exposure and HLA in healthy donors. The PCR was carried out with 60 Vbeta primers and 13 Jbeta primers. Method: immunoSEQ multiplex PCR; TCRdb's copy keeps in-frame clones and lacks some. The profile covers hundreds of thousands of clones, with about three quarters appearing a single time and about 2.5% taken by the ten largest. The sample taken for sequencing was PBMCs. These receptors all stem from a woman aged 55-69 years in good health and CMV-seropositive.

The chain has TRBV7-2 and TRBJ2-7; 11 bases line up with TRBD1. Germline CDR1 SGHTA, CDR2 FQGNSA. Trimming at V came to 5 bases and at J to 4 bases, leaving 7 bases not matched to a gene. The CDR3 loop spans 15 amino acids. CDR3 region: CASSQDRGHNYEQYF. DNA for the CDR3: TGTGCCAGCAGCCAGGACAGGGGGCACAATTACGAGCAGTACTTC.

This chain uses TRBV29-1 with TRBJ1-4; TRBD1 matches at 9 bases. J gave up 5 bases and V 2 bases, and 3 bases lay outside the gene matches. The germline V gene encodes CDR1 SQVTM and CDR2 ANQGSEA. This CDR3 region has 14 residues. CDR3 amino acids: CSVESGTGNEKLFF. The CDR3 bases are TGCAGCGTTGAATCTGGGACAGGGAATGAAAAACTGTTTTTT.

The rearrangement joins TRBV2 to TRBJ2-7; TRBD1 aligns across 8 bases. The V segment lost 9 bases and the J segment 5 bases; nucleotides outside the gene matches: 12. Germline CDR1 is SNHLY and CDR2 is FYNNEI. CDR3 size: 14 residues. CDR3 DNA sequence: TGTGCCAGGACCATACGACAGGGGCAGAACGAGCAGTACTTC. Residues: CARTIRQGQNEQYF. Full variable domain (missing parts from reference TRBV2 and TRBJ2-7): EPEVTQTPSHQVTQMGQEVILRCVPISNHLYFYWYRQILGQKVEFLVSFYNNEISEKSEIFDDQFSVERPDGSNFTLKIRSTKLEDSAMYFCARTIRQGQNEQYFGPGTRLTVT.

Points on this clone: The same CDR3 arises from other DNA sequences in this sample as well. The V call is TRBV7-2, the J call TRBJ2-5, with 9 nucleotides matching TRBD1. Looked up from germline, CDR1 is SGHTA and CDR2 is FQGNSA. V shed 4 bases and J 2 bases; nucleotides not matched to a gene: 2. The CDR3 has 14 residues. Here the CDR3 reads CASSSGQGQETQYF. Written as DNA, the CDR3 is TGTGCCAGCAGCTCCGGACAGGGGCAAGAGACCCAGTACTTC.

This chain uses TRBV6-1 with TRBJ2-5; tentative D call: TRBD1 (5 bases). The CDR3 spans 12 residues. Germline V gene sequence: CDR1 MNHNS, CDR2 SASEGT. Trimming pared 10 bases from V and 2 bases from J, leaving 11 bases between. CDR3 nucleotide sequence: TGTGCCAACCAGGGAAATCAAGAGACCCAGTACTTC. Amino acids: CANQGNQETQYF.

The gene calls are TRBV6-6 and TRBJ1-5; D is unclear. V lost 11 bases, J lost 3 bases, and 11 bases lay in between. CDR3 length: 12 amino acids. Looked up from germline, CDR1 is MNHNY and CDR2 is SVGAGI (reference sequence). The CDR3 sequence is CAAAGTNQPQHF. For the CDR3, the DNA is TGTGCCGCCGCAGGAACCAATCAGCCCCAGCATTTT.

The V call is TRBV18, the J call TRBJ2-7; 10 nucleotides match TRBD2. J was trimmed by 2 bases and V by 3 bases; bases with no gene match: 4. This CDR3 contains 15 residues. Germline CDR1 KGHSH, CDR2 LQKENI. The CDR3 coding sequence is TGTGCCAGCTCACCGGGACTAGCGCCAACCTACGAGCAGTACTTC. Protein: CASSPGLAPTYEQYF.

The gene calls are TRBV5-1 and TRBJ1-2; D is possibly TRBD1 (6 bases). This CDR3 region has 15 residues. Between the trimmed V and J ends, which lost 3 bases and 4 bases, there was a span of 16 bases. Germline CDR1 and CDR2: SGHRS and YFSETQ. The CDR3: CASSSPTQGTYGYTF. The CDR3 DNA reads TGCGCCAGCAGCTCCCCGACGCAGGGGACCTATGGCTACACCTTC.